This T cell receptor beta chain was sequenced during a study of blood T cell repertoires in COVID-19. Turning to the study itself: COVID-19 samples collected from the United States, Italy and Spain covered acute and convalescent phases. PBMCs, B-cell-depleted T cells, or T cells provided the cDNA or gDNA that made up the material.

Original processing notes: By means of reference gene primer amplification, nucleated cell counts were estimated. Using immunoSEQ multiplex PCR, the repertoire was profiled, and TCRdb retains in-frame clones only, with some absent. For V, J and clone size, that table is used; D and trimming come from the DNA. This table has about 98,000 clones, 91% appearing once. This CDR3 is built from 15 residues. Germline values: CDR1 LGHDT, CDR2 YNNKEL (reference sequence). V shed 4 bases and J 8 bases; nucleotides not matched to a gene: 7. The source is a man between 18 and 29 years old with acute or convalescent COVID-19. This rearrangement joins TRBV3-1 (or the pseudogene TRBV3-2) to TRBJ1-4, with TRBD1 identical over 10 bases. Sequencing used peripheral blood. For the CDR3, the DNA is TGTGCCAGCAGCCGATTGACAGGGGGCAGGGAAAAACTGTTTTTT. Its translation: CASSRLTGGREKLFF.